Below, one TCR beta chain is given with its context. This specimen belongs to a study of blood T cell repertoires in COVID-19. Study context: Acute-phase and convalescent COVID-19 samples originated in the United States, Italy and Spain. T cells, B-cell-depleted T cells, or PBMCs supplied cDNA or gDNA.

In the original analysis: By means of reference gene primer amplification, nucleated cell counts were estimated. The assay was immunoSEQ multiplex PCR, and TCRdb's table has in-frame clones only and misses some. V, J and clone size reflect that table, while D and trimming were determined from the DNA. The sample has about 390,000 clones, around 87% seen once; the top ten hold 2.3%. Patients of the Seattle cohort, enrolled during active infection, were followed longitudinally. The CDR3 is 17 residues long. From germline, CDR1 is SEHNR and CDR2 FQNEAQ (reference sequence). V was trimmed by 1 base and J by 0 bases, leaving 13 bases between them.

V gene TRBV7-9 combines with J gene TRBJ2-4, with D possibly TRBD2 on 6 matching bases. The source material was peripheral blood. The origin of this receptor is a woman in her sixties or seventies with COVID-19, enrolled during active disease. The DNA for the CDR3 is TGTGCCAGCAGCTTAGTGTTCCCGGGGGTAGCCAAAAACATTCAGTACTTC. It encodes CASSLVFPGVAKNIQYF.